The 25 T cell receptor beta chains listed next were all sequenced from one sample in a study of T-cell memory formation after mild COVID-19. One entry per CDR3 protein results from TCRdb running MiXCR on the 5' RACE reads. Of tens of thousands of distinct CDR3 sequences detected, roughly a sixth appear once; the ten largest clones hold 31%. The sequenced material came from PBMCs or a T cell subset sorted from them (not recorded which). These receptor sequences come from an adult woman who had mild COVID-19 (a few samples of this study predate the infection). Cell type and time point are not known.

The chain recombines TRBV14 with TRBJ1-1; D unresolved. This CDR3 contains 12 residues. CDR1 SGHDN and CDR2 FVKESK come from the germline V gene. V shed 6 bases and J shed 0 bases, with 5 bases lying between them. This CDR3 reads CASSFMNTEAFF. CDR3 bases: TGTGCCAGCAGTTTCATGAACACTGAAGCTTTCTTT.

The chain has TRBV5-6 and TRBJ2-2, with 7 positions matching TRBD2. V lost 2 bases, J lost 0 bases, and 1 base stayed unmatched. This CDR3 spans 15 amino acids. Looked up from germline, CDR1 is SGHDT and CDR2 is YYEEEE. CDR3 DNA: TGTGCCAGCAGCTTAGGACTAGCGAACACCGGGGAGCTGTTTTTT. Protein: CASSLGLANTGELFF. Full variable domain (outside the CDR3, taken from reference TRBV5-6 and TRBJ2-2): DAGVTQSPTHLIKTRGQQVTLRCSPKSGHDTVSWYQQALGQGPQFIFQYYEEEERQRGNFPDRFSGHQFPNYSSELNVNALLLGDSALYLCASSLGLANTGELFFGEGSRLTVL.

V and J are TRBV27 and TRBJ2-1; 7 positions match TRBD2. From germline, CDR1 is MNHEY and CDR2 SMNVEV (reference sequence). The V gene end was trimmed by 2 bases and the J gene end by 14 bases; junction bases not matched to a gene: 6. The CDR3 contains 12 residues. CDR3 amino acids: CASSLPKGREFF. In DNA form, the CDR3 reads TGTGCCAGCAGTTTACCCAAAGGGAGGGAGTTCTTC.

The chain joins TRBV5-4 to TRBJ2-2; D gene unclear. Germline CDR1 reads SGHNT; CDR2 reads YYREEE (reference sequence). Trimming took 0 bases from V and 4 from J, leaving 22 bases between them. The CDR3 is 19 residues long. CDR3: CASSLGLVDRWAGTGELFF. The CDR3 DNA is TGTGCCAGCAGCTTGGGATTGGTGGATAGGTGGGCTGGCACCGGGGAGCTGTTTTTT.

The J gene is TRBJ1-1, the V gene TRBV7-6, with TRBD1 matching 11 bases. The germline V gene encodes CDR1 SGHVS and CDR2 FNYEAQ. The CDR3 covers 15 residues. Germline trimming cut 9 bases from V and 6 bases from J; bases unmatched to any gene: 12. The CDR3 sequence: CASHIGTGGPPEAFF. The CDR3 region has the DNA TGTGCCAGTCATATAGGGACAGGGGGACCACCTGAAGCTTTCTTT.

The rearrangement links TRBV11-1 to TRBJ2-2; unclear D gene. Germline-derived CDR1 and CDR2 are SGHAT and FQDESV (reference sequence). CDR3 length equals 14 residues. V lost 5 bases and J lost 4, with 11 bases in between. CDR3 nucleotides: TGTGCCAGCAGCCTAACAGCAAGCACCGGGGAGCTGTTTTTT. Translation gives CASSLTASTGELFF.

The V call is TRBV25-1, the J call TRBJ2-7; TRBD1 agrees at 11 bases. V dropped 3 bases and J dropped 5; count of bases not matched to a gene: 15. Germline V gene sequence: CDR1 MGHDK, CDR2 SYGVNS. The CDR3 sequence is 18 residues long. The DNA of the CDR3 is TGTGCCAGCAGTGACCTGATCTCGGGGACAGGGGGTGACCACGAGCAGTACTTC. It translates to CASSDLISGTGGDHEQYF.

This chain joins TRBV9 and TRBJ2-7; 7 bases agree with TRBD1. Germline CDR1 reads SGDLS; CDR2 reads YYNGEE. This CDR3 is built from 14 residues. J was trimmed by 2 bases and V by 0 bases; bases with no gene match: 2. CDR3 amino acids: CASSVGDSPYEQYF. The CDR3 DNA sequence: TGTGCCAGCAGCGTAGGGGACAGCCCCTACGAGCAGTACTTC.

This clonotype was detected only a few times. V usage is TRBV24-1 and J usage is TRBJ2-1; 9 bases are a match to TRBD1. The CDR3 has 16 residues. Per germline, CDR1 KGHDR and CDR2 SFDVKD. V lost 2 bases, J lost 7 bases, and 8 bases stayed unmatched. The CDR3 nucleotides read TGTGCCACCAGTGATTCGACAGGGGGTGGTTGGAATGAGCAGTTCTTC. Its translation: CATSDSTGGGWNEQFF.

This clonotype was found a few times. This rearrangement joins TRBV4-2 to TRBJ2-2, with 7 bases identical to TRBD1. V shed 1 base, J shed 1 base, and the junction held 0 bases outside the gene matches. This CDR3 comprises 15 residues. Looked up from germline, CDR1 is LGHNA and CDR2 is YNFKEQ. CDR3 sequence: CASSQGQGNTGELFF. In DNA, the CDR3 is TGTGCCAGCAGCCAAGGACAGGGGAACACCGGGGAGCTGTTTTTT.

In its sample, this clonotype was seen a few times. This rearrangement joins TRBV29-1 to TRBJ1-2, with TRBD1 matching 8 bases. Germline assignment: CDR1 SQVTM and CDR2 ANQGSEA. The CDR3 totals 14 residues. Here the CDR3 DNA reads TGCCCTTATCCACGACAGGGGACTCTCTATGGCTACACCTTC. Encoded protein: CPYPRQGTLYGYTF.

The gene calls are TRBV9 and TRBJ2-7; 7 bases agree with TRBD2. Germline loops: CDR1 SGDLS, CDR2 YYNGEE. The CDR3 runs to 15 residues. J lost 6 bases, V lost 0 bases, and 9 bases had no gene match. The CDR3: CASSVGAGVRGEQYF. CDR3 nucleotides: TGTGCCAGCAGCGTAGGGGCGGGAGTTCGCGGCGAGCAGTACTTC.

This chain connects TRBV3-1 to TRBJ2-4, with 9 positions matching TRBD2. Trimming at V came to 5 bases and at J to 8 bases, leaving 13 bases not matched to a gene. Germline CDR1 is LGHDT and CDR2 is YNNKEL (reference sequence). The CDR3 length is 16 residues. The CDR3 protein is CASSVNLAGAADIQYF. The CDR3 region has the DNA TGTGCCAGCAGCGTAAATTTAGCGGGGGCGGCGGACATTCAGTACTTC.

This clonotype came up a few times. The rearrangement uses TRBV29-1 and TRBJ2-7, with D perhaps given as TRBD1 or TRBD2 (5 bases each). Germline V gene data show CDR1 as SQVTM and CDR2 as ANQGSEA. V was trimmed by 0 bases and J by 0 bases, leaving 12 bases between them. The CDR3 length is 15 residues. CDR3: CSVEDRVGGSYEQYF. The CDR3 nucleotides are TGCAGCGTTGAAGATCGGGTTGGGGGCTCCTACGAGCAGTACTTC.

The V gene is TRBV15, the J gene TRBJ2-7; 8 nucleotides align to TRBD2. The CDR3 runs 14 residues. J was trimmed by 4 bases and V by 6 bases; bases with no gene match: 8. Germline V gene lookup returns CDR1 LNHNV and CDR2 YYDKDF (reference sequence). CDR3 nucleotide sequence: TGTGCCACCAGGGTAGCGGGACGGCTTTACGAGCAGTACTTC. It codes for CATRVAGRLYEQYF.

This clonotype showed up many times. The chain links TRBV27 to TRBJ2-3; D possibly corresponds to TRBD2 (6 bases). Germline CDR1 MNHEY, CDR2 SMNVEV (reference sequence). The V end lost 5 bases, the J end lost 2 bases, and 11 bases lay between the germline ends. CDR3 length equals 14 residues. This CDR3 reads CASSPQDYTDTQYF. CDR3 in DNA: TGTGCCAGCAGTCCCCAGGACTACACAGATACGCAGTATTTT.

The CDR3 here is CASSLGGAGVNTGELFF. The CDR3 coding sequence is TGTGCCAGCAGCTTAGGAGGGGCAGGGGTTAACACCGGGGAGCTGTTTTTT. J is TRBJ2-2 and V is TRBV5-5; D may match TRBD1 or TRBD2 (6 bases each). CDR1 is SGHKS, CDR2 YYEKEE, per germline (reference sequence). V lost 2 bases to trimming and J lost 2 bases, with 16 bases between them. This CDR3 is built from 17 residues.

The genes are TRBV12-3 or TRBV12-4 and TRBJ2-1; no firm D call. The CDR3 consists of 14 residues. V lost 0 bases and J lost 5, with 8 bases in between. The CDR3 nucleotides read TGTGCCAGCAGTTTAGCAGGGTCCCACAATGAGCAGTTCTTC. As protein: CASSLAGSHNEQFF.

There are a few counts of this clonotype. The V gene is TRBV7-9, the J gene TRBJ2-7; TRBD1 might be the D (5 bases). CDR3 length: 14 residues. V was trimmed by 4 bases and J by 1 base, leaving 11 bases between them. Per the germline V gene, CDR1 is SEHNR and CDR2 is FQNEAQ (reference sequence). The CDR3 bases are TGTGCCAGCAGCTCACCAGGGCGGTCCTACGAGCAGTACTTC. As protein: CASSSPGRSYEQYF.

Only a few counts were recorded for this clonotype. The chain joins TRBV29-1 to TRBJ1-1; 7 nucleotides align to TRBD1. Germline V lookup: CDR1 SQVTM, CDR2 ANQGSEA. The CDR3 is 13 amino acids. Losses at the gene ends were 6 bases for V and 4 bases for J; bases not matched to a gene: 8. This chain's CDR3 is CSVGQVGATEAFF. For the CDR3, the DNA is TGCAGCGTCGGACAGGTCGGGGCCACTGAAGCTTTCTTT.

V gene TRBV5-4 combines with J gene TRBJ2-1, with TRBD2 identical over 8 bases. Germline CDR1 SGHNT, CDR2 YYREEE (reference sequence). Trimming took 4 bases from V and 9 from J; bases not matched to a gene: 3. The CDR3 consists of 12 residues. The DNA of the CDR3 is TGTGCCAGCAGCCCGGGAGGGGTTGAGCAGTTCTTC. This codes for CASSPGGVEQFF. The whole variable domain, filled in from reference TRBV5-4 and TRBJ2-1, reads ETGVTQSPTHLIKTRGQQVTLRCSSQSGHNTVSWYQQALGQGPQFIFQYYREEENGRGNFPPRFSGLQFPNYSSELNVNALELDDSALYLCASSPGGVEQFFGPGTRLTVL.

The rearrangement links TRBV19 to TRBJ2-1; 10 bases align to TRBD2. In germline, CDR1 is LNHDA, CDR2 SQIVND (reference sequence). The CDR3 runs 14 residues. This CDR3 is CACQAGGDYNEQFF. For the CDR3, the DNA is TGTGCTTGTCAAGCGGGAGGGGACTACAATGAGCAGTTCTTC.

The CDR3 spells CASSYTDSPNTEAFF. The CDR3 coding sequence is TGTGCCAGCAGTTACACCGACAGCCCGAACACTGAAGCTTTCTTT. V usage is TRBV6-2 or TRBV6-3 and J usage is TRBJ1-1; weak D call: TRBD1 (5 bases). With 2 bases removed from V and 1 base from J, the gap between germline ends came to 11 bases. The germline V gene encodes CDR1 MNHEY and CDR2 SVGEGT. CDR3 length: 15 residues.

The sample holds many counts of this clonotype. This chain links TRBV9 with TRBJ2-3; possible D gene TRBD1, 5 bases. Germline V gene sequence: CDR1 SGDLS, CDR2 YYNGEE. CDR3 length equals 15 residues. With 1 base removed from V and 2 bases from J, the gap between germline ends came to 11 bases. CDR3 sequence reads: CASSVWGRPTDTQYF. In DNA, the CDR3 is TGTGCCAGCAGCGTATGGGGCAGGCCCACAGATACGCAGTATTTT. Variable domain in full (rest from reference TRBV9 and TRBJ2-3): DSGVTQTPKHLITATGQRVTLRCSPRSGDLSVYWYQQSLDQGLQFLIQYYNGEERAKGNILERFSAQQFPDLHSELNLSSLELGDSALYFCASSVWGRPTDTQYFGPGTRLTVL.

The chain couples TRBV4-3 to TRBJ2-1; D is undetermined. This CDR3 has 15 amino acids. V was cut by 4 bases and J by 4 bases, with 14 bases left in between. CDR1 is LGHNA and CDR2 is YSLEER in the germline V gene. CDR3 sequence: CASSPVRAQYNEQFF. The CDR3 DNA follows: TGCGCCAGCAGCCCCGTAAGGGCGCAATACAATGAGCAGTTCTTC.